The entry below gives a single T cell receptor beta chain sequence along with its context. Trimming removed 0 bases from V and 5 bases from J, with 12 bases in between. Germline V CDR1 and CDR2: SGHRS, YFSETQ. CDR3 size: 16 residues. These data come from a study of patients and donors after allogeneic stem cell transplantation. One entry per CDR3 protein, called by TCRdb with MiXCR from the RT-PCR reads. Of a few hundred thousand distinct CDR3 sequences listed, less than 50% were seen once; the top ten hold roughly 10%. The sequence derives from a human donor who was either an allogeneic HSCT recipient or a stem cell or donor lymphocyte infusion donor (not recorded which). It is not recorded whose cells these are; they may come from a transplant donor. The chain recombines TRBV5-1 with TRBJ1-6; maybe TRBD1 (6 bases). The sample consisted of blood, either unsorted or a sorted T cell fraction (not recorded which). CDR3 sequence: CASSLEGQPNNSPLHF. CDR3 DNA: TGCGCCAGCAGCTTGGAAGGACAGCCGAATAATTCACCCCTCCACTTT.